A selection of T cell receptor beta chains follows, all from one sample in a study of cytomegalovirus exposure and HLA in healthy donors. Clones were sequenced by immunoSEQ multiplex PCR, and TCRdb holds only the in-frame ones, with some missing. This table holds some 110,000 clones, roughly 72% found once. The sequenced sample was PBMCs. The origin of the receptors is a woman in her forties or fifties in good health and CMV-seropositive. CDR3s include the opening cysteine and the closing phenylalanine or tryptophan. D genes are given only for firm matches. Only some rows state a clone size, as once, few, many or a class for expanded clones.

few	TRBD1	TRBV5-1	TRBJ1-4	CASSEGTGGEKLFF	TGCGCCAGCAGCGAGGGGACAGGGGGCGAAAAACTGTTTTTT
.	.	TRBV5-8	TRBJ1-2	CASSLGQRGIYGYTF	TGTGCCAGCAGCTTGGGACAGCGAGGAATCTATGGCTACACCTTC
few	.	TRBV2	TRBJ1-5	CASSEGHIGQPQHF	TGTGCCAGCAGTGAAGGACACATTGGGCAGCCCCAGCATTTT
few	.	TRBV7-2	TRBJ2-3	CASSSGLPRDTQYF	TGTGCCAGCAGCTCGGGACTCCCCCGTGATACGCAGTATTTT
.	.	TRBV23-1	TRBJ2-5	CASTRRQGGETQYF	TGCGCCAGCACCCGACGTCAGGGGGGAGAGACCCAGTACTTC
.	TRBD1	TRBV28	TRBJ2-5	CASSLGDRDIKETQYF	TGTGCCAGCAGTTTAGGGGACAGGGACATTAAAGAGACCCAGTACTTC
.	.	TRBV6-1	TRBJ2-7	CASSELWVYRGEQYF	TGTGCCAGCAGTGAATTGTGGGTCTATCGGGGGGAGCAGTACTTC
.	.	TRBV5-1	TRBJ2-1	CASSLAVPSHSYNEQFF	TGCGCCAGCAGCTTGGCAGTCCCATCCCACTCCTACAATGAGCAGTTCTTC
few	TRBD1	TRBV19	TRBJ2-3	CASSKTGGGDTQYF	TGTGCCAGTAGTAAGACAGGGGGAGGGGATACGCAGTATTTT
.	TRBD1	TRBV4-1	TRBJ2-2	CASSQELNRGTGELFF	TGCGCCAGCAGCCAAGAGTTAAACAGGGGAACCGGGGAGCTGTTTTTT
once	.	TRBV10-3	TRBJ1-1	CAIAGVLVTEAFF	TGTGCCATCGCAGGGGTCCTTGTCACTGAAGCTTTCTTT
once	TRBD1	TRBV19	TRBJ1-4	CATGGQGVSNEKLFF	TGTGCCACCGGGGGACAGGGGGTTTCTAATGAAAAACTGTTTTTT
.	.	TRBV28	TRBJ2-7	CASSTTSRVVGYEQYF	TGTGCCAGCAGTACCACTAGCCGAGTAGTAGGATACGAGCAGTACTTC
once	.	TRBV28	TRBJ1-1	CASSLPIVGGTEAFF	TGTGCCAGCAGCCTTCCCATAGTCGGCGGCACTGAAGCTTTCTTT
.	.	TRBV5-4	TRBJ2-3	CASSIHSPDTQYF	TGTGCCAGCAGCATACACAGCCCAGATACGCAGTATTTT
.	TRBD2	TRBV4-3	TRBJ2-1	CASSQERLAGLVF	TGCGCCAGCAGCCAAGAACGTCTAGCGGGATTGGTCTTC
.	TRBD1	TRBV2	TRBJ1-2	CASSADRGVGGYTF	TGTGCCAGCAGTGCGGACAGGGGAGTGGGGGGCTACACCTTC
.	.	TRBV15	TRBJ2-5	CATSRDSGSRGETQYF	TGTGCCACCAGCAGAGATTCCGGTAGCCGGGGAGAGACCCAGTACTTC
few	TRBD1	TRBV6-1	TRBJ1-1	CASTGQMDTEAFF	TGTGCCAGCACGGGACAGATGGACACTGAAGCTTTCTTT
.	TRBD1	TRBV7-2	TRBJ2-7	CASSLARGPYEQYF	TGTGCCAGCAGCTTAGCCAGGGGGCCCTACGAGCAGTACTTC
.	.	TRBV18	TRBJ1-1	CASSPPPGNTEAFF	TGTGCCAGCTCACCACCGCCCGGGAACACTGAAGCTTTCTTT
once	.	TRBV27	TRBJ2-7	CASSLGAGGSYEQYF	TGTGCCAGCAGTTTAGGGGCAGGCGGCTCCTACGAGCAGTACTTC
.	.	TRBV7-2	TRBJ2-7	CASSRRNLYEQYF	TGTGCCAGCAGCCGGCGGAACCTCTACGAGCAGTACTTC
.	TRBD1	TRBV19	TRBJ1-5	CASNPGQGGYSNQPQHF	TGTGCCAGTAATCCGGGACAGGGAGGTTATAGCAATCAGCCCCAGCATTTT
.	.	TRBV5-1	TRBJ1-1	CASSLPGSNTEAFF	TGCGCCAGCAGCTTACCGGGGTCGAACACTGAAGCTTTCTTT
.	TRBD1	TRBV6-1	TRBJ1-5	CASIGGGPQPQHF	TGTGCCAGCATAGGAGGGGGCCCTCAGCCCCAGCATTTT